The source of this T cell receptor (beta chain) is a study of cytomegalovirus exposure and HLA in healthy donors. Study observations and caveats: For most TCR sequences rarity was the rule, although some public TCRs occurred in many donors. Differences between HLA loci emerged in a later analysis of TCR association rates, with DRB1 most and HLA-C fewest. Some V segments, including TRBV6-2 and TRBV6-3, were excluded as indistinguishable. Cytomegalovirus status was reportedly diagnosed by the classifier with high sensitivity and specificity.

The CDR3 spans 13 residues. The germline V and J ends were trimmed by 3 bases and 5 bases, with 8 bases remaining between them. Germline V CDR1 and CDR2: SNHLY, FYNNEI. The PCR ran on 60 Vbeta and 13 Jbeta primers. Some clones are missing from TCRdb's copy, which holds only in-frame ones; the method was immunoSEQ multiplex PCR. In the table there are about 140,000 clones, about three quarters of which are singletons. Remarks on this clone: Antigen specificity is unknown.

Source material: PBMCs. This TCR was sampled from a woman aged 25 to 39 in good health and CMV-seronegative. The J gene is TRBJ2-4, the V gene TRBV2; no reliable D call. CDR3 protein: CASSEESQNIQYF. The CDR3 coding sequence is TGTGCCAGCAGTGAGGAGAGCCAAAACATTCAGTACTTC.